The rows below give T cell receptor beta chains drawn from one sample of a study of OX40 agonist ivuxolimab in advanced cancers. The table came from immunoSEQ multiplex PCR; TCRdb's copy has only in-frame clones and leaves some out. The sample comprises over 10,000 clones, 67% of which are singletons, and roughly 29% rests with the top ten. The sequencing used CD4+ or CD8+ T cells sorted from blood, collected in a trial of the OX40 agonist ivuxolimab. Receptors originate from an adult with an advanced solid tumor such as melanoma, head and neck, liver or kidney cancer. Both conserved end residues are part of each CDR3.

v_call	cdr3_length	j_call	cdr3_aa
TRBV5-8	16	TRBJ1-2	CASSLGTGQEGYGYTF
TRBV30	11	TRBJ1-1	CALGVNQKAFF
TRBV4-3	18	TRBJ2-3	CASSPGVHDGDATDTQYF
TRBV7-2	13	TRBJ2-3	CASGRINTDTQYF
TRBV15	12	TRBJ1-1	CATSWGGTEAFF
TRBV15	17	TRBJ2-1	CATSRDRLAGGHNEQFF
TRBV7-9	15	TRBJ2-5	CASSSTSGGQETQYF
TRBV6-5	15	TRBJ2-3	CASSYSGQGSDTQYF
TRBV5-4	13	TRBJ1-6	CASSLIDNSPLHF
TRBV4-3	15	TRBJ1-1	CASSQSAASNTEAFF
TRBV27	16	TRBJ2-7	CASSSPGTGPYSEQYF
TRBV30	12	TRBJ2-7	CAWSLSFDEQYF
TRBV6-7	13	TRBJ1-4	CANLPGPNEKLFF
TRBV4-1	13	TRBJ1-1	CASSHQANTEAFF
TRBV30	15	TRBJ1-5	CAWRLGTGERQPQHF
TRBV4-2	16	TRBJ2-7	CASSEERGVGSYEQYF
TRBV2	14	TRBJ2-3	CASSRDTLTDTQYF
TRBV7-8	16	TRBJ2-4	CASSVDALRPKNIQYF
TRBV19	13	TRBJ2-7	CAPIGGFFYEQYF
TRBV6-1	15	TRBJ2-3	CASSREDWASDTQYF